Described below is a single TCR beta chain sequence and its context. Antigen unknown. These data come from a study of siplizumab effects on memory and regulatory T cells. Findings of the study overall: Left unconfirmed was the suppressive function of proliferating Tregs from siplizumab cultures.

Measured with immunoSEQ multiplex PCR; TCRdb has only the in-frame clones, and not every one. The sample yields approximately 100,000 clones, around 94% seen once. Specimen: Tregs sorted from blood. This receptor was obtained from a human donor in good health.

This CDR3 is CASSLQAGLAGGSSGANVLTF. For the CDR3, the DNA is TGCGCCAGCAGCTTGCAGGCCGGACTAGCGGGAGGTAGTTCTGGGGCCAACGTCCTGACTTTC. The J gene is TRBJ2-6, the V gene TRBV5-1; 14 nucleotides line up with TRBD2. J was trimmed by 1 base and V by 1 base; bases with no gene match: 10. The germline V gene encodes CDR1 SGHRS and CDR2 YFSETQ. The CDR3 totals 21 residues. The full variable domain, completed using reference TRBV5-1 and TRBJ2-6, is KAGVTQTPRYLIKTRGQQVTLSCSPISGHRSVSWYQQTPGQGLQFLFEYFSETQRNKGNFPGRFSGRQFSNSRSEMNVSTLELGDSALYLCASSLQAGLAGGSSGANVLTFGAGSRLTVL.